This T cell receptor (beta chain) was recorded in a study of blood T cells in healthy people across ages. Study results and caveats: When set beside aged donors, long-lived donors presented more naive CD4+ cells and higher diversity.

This CDR3 has 15 amino acids. Trimming took 0 bases from V and 6 from J; bases not matched to a gene: 3. Germline CDR1 reads LGHNA; CDR2 reads YNFKEQ. Of note for this clonotype: No antigen is known for it.

It was with a sample-barcoded 5' primer and a J-beta primer mix that a second PCR of roughly 7 to 11 cycles was run. Every cDNA molecule bore a tag from a template-switch adaptor containing 12 random nucleotides. TCRdb reanalysed the 5' RACE reads using MiXCR and keeps one entry per CDR3 protein. Among approximately 780,000 distinct CDR3 sequences, roughly 24% were seen once, and the ten largest hold 2.5% to 3.5%. The same sample was also studied in work on T cells of mothers and their children. Per that paper: Amplification in the second PCR used the M1S primer, which added sample barcodes and 2-4 random nucleotides. Each child gave about 3 million TCR beta CDR3 reads (each mother, over 8.5 million).

The material sequenced was blood. The chain has TRBV4-2 and TRBJ2-1; 9 nucleotides align to TRBD2. The origin of this receptor is a boy aged 5-17 years in good health. The CDR3 bases are TGTGCCAGCAGCCAAGACCCTAGCGGGGCCAATGAGCAGTTCTTC. Protein: CASSQDPSGANEQFF.